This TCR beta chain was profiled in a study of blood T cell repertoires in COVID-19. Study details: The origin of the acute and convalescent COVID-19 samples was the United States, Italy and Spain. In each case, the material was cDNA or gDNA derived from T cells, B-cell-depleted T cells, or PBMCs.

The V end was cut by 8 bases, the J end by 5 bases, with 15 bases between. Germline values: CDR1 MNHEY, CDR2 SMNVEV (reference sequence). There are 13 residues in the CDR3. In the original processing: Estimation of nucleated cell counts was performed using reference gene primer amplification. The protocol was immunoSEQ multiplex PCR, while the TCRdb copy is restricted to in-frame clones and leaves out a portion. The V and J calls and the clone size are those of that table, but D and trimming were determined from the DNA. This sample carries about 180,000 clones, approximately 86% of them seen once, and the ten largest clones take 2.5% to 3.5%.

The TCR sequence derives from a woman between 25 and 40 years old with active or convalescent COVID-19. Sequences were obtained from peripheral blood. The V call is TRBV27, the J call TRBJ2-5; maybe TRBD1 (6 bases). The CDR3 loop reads CASGPDRGETQYF. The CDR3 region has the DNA TGTGCCAGCGGTCCGGACAGAGGGGAGACCCAGTACTTC.